What follows is one T cell receptor (beta chain) and its context. Its antigen is still unknown. The repertoire was sequenced with immunoSEQ multiplex PCR; TCRdb's copy has only in-frame clones and lacks some. Of around 66,000 clones in the sample, roughly 81% were seen once. Culture lasted under 13 days before CD4+ T cell isolation. As their vaccination, participants received two doses of either BNT162b2 or mRNA-1273. Replacing half the medium with IL-2 medium was done on days 3 and 7. The source of the sample is a study of vaccination effects on CD4 cells after COVID-19. Germline lookup yields CDR1 SGHTA and CDR2 FQGNSA. The length of the CDR3 is 15 residues. Trimming stripped 3 bases from V and 2 bases from J, with 11 bases between.

The specimen was CD4+ T cells from PBMCs cultured without peptide, collected after COVID-19 vaccination. The J gene is TRBJ2-1, the V gene TRBV7-2, with D unresolved. This TCR was sampled from a human donor who received a COVID-19 vaccine. CDR3 sequence (DNA): TGTGCCAGCAGCTTCGTGCTCGACCCCTACAATGAGCAGTTCTTC. Translated: CASSFVLDPYNEQFF.